The present TCR beta chain was sequenced within a study of T cell responses to AZD1222 COVID-19 vaccine. With 0 bases removed from V and 8 bases from J, the gap between germline ends came to 10 bases. The germline V gene has CDR1 MNHEY and CDR2 SVGAGI. This CDR3 spans 13 amino acids. Overall study results and limits: Spike as a whole was targeted by vaccine-associated CD4 TCRs, dominant at 160-218 and 743-854. Just a handful of AZD1222 recipients tested seropositive at baseline. Targets within unmutated variant regions were reportedly found for nearly half of spike-specific TCRs. Donors skewed white British and female; clonal diversity was possibly underestimated.

On this clone: The antigen is unknown.

Clones were read by immunoSEQ multiplex PCR, and TCRdb kept only the in-frame ones, dropping some. The sample includes about 110,000 clones, around 90% of them seen just once. The chain couples TRBV6-5 to TRBJ1-1; unclear D gene. This sample comprised peripheral blood, obtained 28 days after the second AZD1222 dose. This clonotype was sampled from an adult who received the AZD1222 COVID-19 vaccine. CDR3 sequence reads: CASSYSDIAEAFF. CDR3 nucleotides: TGTGCCAGCAGTTACTCAGATATAGCAGAAGCTTTCTTT.